Following are 6 T cell receptor beta chains from one sample sequenced in a study of T cells after yellow fever vaccination. TCRdb re-called the 5' RACE reads through MiXCR, storing one row per CDR3 protein. This table has about 360,000 distinct CDR3 sequences, about 6.2% appearing once. Source: PBMCs, taken 5 days after the yellow fever booster vaccination. The receptor set was obtained from a young man who received the YFV17D yellow fever vaccine.

This clonotype was seen many times. The chain links TRBV28 to TRBJ2-3; TRBD2 matches 8 bases. This CDR3 contains 21 residues. The V gene's germline CDR1 is MDHEN and CDR2 SYDVKM. Trimming removed 3 bases from V and 0 bases from J; junction bases left unmatched: 20. CDR3 protein: CASSFPLHNPVSGASTDTQYF. For the CDR3, the DNA is TGTGCCAGCAGTTTCCCACTACACAATCCCGTTAGCGGGGCTAGCACAGATACGCAGTATTTT. Looking up the rest from reference TRBV28 and TRBJ2-3 gives the full variable domain: DVKVTQSSRYLVKRTGEKVFLECVQDMDHENMFWYRQDPGLGLRLIYFSYDVKMKEKGDIPEGYSVSREKKERFSLILESASTNQTSMYLCASSFPLHNPVSGASTDTQYFGPGTRLTVL.

This clonotype was seen a handful of times. The rearrangement links TRBV27 to TRBJ2-5; TRBD1 aligns across 9 bases. The CDR3 has 15 residues. Losses at the gene ends were 4 bases for V and 5 bases for J; bases not matched to a gene: 8. The germline V gene encodes CDR1 MNHEY and CDR2 SMNVEV (reference sequence). The CDR3 coding sequence is TGTGCCAGCAGTTCCTGGACAGGGGTACGGGAGACCCAGTACTTC. This encodes CASSSWTGVRETQYF.

A few counts support this clonotype. This rearrangement joins TRBV11-2 to TRBJ2-1; the D is unclear. The V gene lost 7 bases and the J gene lost 4 bases, with 14 bases spanning the gap. CDR3 length equals 14 residues. Germline-derived CDR1 and CDR2 are SGHAT and FQNNGV. The CDR3 coding sequence is TGTGCCAGCACCACCGACGGCTTTTACAATGAGCAGTTCTTC. Encoded protein: CASTTDGFYNEQFF.

This clonotype was counted at least ten times. DNA for the CDR3: TGTGCCAGCAGTCTCTCAGGCCCAGATACGCAGTATTTT. Translated, it gives CASSLSGPDTQYF. The V call is TRBV5-5, the J call TRBJ2-3; no definite D call. The V gene lost 5 bases and the J gene lost 4 bases, with 11 bases spanning the gap. The CDR3 runs to 13 residues. Germline V lookup: CDR1 SGHKS, CDR2 YYEKEE (reference sequence).

The J gene is TRBJ2-7, the V gene TRBV15, with TRBD2 as a possible D gene (5 bases). The CDR3 loop spans 14 amino acids. The V end lost 6 bases, the J end lost 3 bases, and 15 bases lay between the germline ends. Germline assignment: CDR1 LNHNV and CDR2 YYDKDF (reference sequence). CDR3 residues: CATSEGGPLYEQYF. In DNA form, the CDR3 reads TGTGCCACCAGTGAGGGCGGGCCTCTCTACGAGCAGTACTTC. Full variable domain (missing parts from reference TRBV15 and TRBJ2-7): DAMVIQNPRYQVTQFGKPVTLSCSQTLNHNVMYWYQQKSSQAPKLLFHYYDKDFNNEADTPDNFQSRRPNTSFCFLDIRSPGLGDTAMYLCATSEGGPLYEQYFGPGTRLTVT.

The chain recombines TRBV12-3 or TRBV12-4 with TRBJ2-1, with 11 bases that match TRBD2. CDR3 length: 17 amino acids. Trimming took 3 bases from V and 1 from J; bases not matched to a gene: 5. CDR3 protein: CASSLARTSGSYNEQFF. The CDR3 nucleotides are TGTGCCAGCAGTTTGGCCAGGACTAGCGGGTCCTACAATGAGCAGTTCTTC.